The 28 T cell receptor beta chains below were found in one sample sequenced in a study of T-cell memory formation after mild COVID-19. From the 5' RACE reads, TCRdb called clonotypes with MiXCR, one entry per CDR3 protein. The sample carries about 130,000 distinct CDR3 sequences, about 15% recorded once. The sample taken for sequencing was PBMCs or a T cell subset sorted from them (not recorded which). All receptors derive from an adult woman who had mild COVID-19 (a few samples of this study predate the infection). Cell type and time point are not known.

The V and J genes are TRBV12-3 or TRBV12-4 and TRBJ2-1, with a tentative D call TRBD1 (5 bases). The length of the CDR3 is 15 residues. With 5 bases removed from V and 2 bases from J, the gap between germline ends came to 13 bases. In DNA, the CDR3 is TGTGCCAGCAGTCTCCGCAGGGTGACCTACAATGAGCAGTTCTTC. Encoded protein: CASSLRRVTYNEQFF.

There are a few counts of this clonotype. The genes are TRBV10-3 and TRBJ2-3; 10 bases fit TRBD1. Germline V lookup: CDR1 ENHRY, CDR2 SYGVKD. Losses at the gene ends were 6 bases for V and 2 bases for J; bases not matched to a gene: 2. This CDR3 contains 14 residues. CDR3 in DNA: TGTGCCATCAGGGGACAGGGGCCCACAGATACGCAGTATTTT. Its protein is CAIRGQGPTDTQYF.

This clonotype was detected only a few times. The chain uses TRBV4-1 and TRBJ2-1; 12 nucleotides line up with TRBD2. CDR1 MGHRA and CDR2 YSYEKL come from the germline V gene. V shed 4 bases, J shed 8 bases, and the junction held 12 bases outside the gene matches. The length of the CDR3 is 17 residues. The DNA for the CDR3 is TGCGCCAGCAGCCCCCTAGGACGGACTAGCGGGGACCATGAGCAGTTCTTC. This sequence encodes CASSPLGRTSGDHEQFF.

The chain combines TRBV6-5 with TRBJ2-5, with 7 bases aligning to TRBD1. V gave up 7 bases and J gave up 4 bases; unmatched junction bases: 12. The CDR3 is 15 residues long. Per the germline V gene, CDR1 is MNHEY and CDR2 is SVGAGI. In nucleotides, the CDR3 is TGTGCCAGCACGTATCAGGGGAAGGGGGCAGAGACCCAGTACTTC. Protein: CASTYQGKGAETQYF.

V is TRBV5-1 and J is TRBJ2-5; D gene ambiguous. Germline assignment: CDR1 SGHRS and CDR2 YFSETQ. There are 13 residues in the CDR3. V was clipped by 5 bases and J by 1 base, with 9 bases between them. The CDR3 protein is CASSGGSQETQYF. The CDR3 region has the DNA TGCGCCAGCAGTGGTGGGTCCCAAGAGACCCAGTACTTC.

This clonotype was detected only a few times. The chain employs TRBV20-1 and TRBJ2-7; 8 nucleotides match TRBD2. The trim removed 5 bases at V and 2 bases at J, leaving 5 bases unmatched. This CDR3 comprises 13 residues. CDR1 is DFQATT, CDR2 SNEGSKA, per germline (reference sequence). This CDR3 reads CSASPSGPYEQYF. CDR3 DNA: TGCAGTGCTTCCCCTAGCGGGCCCTACGAGCAGTACTTC.

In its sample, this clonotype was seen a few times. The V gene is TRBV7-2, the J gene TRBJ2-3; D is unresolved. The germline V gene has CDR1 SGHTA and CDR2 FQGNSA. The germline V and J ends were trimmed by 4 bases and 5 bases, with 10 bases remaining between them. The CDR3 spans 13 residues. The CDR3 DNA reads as TGTGCCAGCAGCTCCGCCGCGGAAGATACGCAGTATTTT. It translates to CASSSAAEDTQYF.

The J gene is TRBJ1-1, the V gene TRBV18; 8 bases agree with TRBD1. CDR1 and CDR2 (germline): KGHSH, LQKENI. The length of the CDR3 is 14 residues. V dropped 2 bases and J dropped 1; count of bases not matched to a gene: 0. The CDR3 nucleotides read TGTGCCAGCTCACCAGGGACAGGGAACACTGAAGCTTTCTTT. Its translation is CASSPGTGNTEAFF.

CDR3 nucleotides: TGTGCCACCAGTGACCAGACTAGCGGGGTCTCCTACAATGAGCAGTTCTTC. Protein sequence: CATSDQTSGVSYNEQFF. The genes are TRBV24-1 and TRBJ2-1; the match to TRBD2 covers 11 bases. Germline values: CDR1 KGHDR, CDR2 SFDVKD. The V segment lost 4 bases and the J segment 0 bases; nucleotides outside the gene matches: 4. The CDR3 loop spans 17 amino acids.

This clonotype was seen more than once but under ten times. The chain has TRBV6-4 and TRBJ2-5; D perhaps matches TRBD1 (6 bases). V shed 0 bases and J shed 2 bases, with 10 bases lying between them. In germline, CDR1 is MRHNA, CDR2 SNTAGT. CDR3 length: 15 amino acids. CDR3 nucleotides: TGTGCCAGCAGTGACTCAGGGGGACCACAAGAGACCCAGTACTTC. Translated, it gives CASSDSGGPQETQYF.

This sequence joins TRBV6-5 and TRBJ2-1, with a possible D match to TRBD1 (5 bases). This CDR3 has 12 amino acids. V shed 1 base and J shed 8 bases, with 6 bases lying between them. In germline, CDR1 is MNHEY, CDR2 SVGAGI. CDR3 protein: CASSYWGYEQFF. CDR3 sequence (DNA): TGTGCCAGCAGTTACTGGGGCTATGAGCAGTTCTTC.

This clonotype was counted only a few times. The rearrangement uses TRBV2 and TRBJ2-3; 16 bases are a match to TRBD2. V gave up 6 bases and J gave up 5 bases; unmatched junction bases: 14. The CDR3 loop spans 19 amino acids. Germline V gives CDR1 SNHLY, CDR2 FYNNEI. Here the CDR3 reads CASRLQPGLAGGAIDTQYF. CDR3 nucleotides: TGTGCCAGCAGACTTCAACCGGGACTAGCGGGAGGGGCCATAGATACGCAGTATTTT.

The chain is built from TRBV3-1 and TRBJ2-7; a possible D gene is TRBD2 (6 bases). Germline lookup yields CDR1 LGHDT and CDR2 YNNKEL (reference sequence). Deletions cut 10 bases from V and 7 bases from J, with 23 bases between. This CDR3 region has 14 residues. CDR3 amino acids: CATCQEGLCSEQYF. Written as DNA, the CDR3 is TGTGCCACCTGCCAGGAGGGCCTTTGCTCAGAGCAGTACTTC.

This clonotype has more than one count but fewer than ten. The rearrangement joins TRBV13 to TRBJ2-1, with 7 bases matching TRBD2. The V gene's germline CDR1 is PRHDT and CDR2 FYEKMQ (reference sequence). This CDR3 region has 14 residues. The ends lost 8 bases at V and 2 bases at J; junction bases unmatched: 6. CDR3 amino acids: CASLGLSAYNEQFF. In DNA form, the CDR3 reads TGTGCCAGCTTGGGACTATCTGCCTACAATGAGCAGTTCTTC.

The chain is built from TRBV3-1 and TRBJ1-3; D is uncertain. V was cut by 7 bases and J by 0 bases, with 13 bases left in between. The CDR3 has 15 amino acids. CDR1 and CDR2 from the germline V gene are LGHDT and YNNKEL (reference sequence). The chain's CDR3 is CASTATDFSGNTIYF. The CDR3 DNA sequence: TGTGCCAGCACGGCGACCGACTTCTCTGGAAACACCATATATTTT.

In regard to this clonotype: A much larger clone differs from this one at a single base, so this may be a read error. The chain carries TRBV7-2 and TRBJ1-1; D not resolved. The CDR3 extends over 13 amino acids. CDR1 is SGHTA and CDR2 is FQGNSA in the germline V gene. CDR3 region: CAISLYTNTEAFF. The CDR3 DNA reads TGTGCCATCAGCTTATACACGAACACTGAAGCTTTCTTT.

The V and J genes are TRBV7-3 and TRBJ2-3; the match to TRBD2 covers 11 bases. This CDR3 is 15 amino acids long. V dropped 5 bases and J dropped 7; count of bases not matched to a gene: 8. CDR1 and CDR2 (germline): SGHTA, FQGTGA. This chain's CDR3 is CASSPSSGGAHTQYF. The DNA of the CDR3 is TGTGCCAGCAGCCCCAGTAGCGGGGGGGCGCATACGCAGTATTTT.

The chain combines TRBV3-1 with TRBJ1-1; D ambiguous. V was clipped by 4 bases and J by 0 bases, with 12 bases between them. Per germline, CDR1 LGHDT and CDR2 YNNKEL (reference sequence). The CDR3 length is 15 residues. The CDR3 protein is CASSPGRFMNTEAFF. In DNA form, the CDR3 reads TGTGCCAGCAGCCCTGGACGGTTCATGAACACTGAAGCTTTCTTT.

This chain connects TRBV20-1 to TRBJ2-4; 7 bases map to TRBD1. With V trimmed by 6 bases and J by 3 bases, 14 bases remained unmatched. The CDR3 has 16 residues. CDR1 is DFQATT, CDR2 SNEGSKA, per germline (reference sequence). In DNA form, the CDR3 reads TGCAGTGCAGTTGAGCGACAGGGTTGGGTCAAAAACATTCAGTACTTC. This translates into CSAVERQGWVKNIQYF.

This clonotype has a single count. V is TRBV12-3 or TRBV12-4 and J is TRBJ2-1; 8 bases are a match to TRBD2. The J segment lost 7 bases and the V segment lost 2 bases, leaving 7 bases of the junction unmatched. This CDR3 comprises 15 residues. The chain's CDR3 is CASSLSGLAVNEQFF. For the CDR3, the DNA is TGTGCCAGCAGTTTATCCGGACTAGCCGTTAATGAGCAGTTCTTC.

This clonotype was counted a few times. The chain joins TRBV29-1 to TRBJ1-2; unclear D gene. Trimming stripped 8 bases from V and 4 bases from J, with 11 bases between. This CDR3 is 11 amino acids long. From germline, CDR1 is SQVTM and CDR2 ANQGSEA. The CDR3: CSSPSTYGYTF. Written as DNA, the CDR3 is TGCAGCTCACCTTCAACCTATGGCTACACCTTC.

For the CDR3, the DNA is TGTGCCAGCAGTTCTTACAGGGCAACTAATGAAAAACTGTTTTTT. This translates into CASSSYRATNEKLFF. This chain joins TRBV6-5 and TRBJ1-4; possibly TRBD1 for D (6 bases). The CDR3 loop spans 15 amino acids. Germline loops: CDR1 MNHEY, CDR2 SVGAGI. With 4 bases removed from V and 0 bases from J, the gap between germline ends came to 9 bases.

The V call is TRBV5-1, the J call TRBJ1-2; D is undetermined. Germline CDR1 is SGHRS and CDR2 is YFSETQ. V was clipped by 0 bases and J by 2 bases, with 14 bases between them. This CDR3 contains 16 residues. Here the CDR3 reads CASSLDWPVQNYGYTF. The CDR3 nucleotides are TGCGCCAGCAGCTTGGACTGGCCAGTTCAGAACTATGGCTACACCTTC. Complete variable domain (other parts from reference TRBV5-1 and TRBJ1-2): KAGVTQTPRYLIKTRGQQVTLSCSPISGHRSVSWYQQTPGQGLQFLFEYFSETQRNKGNFPGRFSGRQFSNSRSEMNVSTLELGDSALYLCASSLDWPVQNYGYTFGSGTRLTVV.

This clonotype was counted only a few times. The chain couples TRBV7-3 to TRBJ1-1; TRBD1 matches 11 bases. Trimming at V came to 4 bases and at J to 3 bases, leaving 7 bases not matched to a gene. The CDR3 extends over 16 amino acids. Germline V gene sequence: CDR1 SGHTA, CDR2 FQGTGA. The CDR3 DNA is TGTGCCAGCAGCTCCATTCCGGGACAGGGGGACACTGAAGCTTTCTTT. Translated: CASSSIPGQGDTEAFF.

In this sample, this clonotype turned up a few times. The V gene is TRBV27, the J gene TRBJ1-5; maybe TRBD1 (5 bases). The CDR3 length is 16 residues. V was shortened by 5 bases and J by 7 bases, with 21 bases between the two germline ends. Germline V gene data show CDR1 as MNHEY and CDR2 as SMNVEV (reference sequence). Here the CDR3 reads CASSTRGPGVGQPQHF. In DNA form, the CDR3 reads TGTGCCAGCAGTACCCGTGGCCCGGGGGTCGGGCAGCCCCAGCATTTT.

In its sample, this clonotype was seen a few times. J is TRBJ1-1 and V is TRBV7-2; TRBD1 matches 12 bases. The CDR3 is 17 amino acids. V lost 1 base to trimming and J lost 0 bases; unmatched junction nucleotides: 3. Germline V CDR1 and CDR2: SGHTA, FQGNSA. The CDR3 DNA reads TGTGCCAGCAGCTTAGTGGGACAGGGGGCGATGAACACTGAAGCTTTCTTT. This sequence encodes CASSLVGQGAMNTEAFF.

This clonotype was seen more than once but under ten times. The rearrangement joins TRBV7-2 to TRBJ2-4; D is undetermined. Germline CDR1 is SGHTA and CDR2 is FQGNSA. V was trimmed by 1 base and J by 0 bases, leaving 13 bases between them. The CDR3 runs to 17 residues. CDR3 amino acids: CASSLGYERLAKNIQYF. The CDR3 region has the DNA TGTGCCAGCAGCTTAGGATACGAGAGGCTAGCCAAAAACATTCAGTACTTC.

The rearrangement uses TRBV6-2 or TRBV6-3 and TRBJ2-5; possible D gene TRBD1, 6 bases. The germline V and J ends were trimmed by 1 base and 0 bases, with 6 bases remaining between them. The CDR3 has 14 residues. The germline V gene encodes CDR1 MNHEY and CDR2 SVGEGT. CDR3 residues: CASSYWGHQETQYF. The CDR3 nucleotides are TGTGCCAGCAGTTACTGGGGGCACCAAGAGACCCAGTACTTC.